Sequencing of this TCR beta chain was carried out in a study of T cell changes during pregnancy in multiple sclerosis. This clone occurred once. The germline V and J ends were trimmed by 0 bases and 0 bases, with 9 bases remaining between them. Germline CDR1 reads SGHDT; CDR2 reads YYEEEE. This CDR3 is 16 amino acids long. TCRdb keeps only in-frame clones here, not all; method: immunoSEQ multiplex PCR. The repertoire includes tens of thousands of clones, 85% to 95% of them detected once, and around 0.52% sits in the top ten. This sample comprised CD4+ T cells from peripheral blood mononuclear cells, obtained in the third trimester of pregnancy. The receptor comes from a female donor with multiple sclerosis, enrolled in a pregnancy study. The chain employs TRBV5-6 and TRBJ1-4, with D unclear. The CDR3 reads CASSLARFPTNEKLFF. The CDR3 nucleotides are TGTGCCAGCAGCTTGGCCCGGTTCCCAACTAATGAAAAACTGTTTTTT. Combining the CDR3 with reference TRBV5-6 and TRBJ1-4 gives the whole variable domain DAGVTQSPTHLIKTRGQQVTLRCSPKSGHDTVSWYQQALGQGPQFIFQYYEEEERQRGNFPDRFSGHQFPNYSSELNVNALLLGDSALYLCASSLARFPTNEKLFFGSGTQLSVL.